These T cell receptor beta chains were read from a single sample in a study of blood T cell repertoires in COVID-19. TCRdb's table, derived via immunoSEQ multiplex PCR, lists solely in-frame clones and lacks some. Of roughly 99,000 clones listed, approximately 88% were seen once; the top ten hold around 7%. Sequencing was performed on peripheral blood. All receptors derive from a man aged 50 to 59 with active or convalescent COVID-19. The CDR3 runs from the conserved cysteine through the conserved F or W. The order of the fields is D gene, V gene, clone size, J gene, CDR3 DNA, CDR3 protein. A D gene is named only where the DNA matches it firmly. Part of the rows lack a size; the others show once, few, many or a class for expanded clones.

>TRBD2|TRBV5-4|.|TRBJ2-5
TGTGCCAGCAGCTTGCCCGGGGAGGGGGAGACCCAGTACTTC
CASSLPGEGETQYF
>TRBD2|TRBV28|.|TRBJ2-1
TGTGCCAGCAGTTTAGGTACGGCGGGAGGCCCACCCCAGTTCTTC
CASSLGTAGGPPQFF
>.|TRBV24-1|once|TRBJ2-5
TGTGCCACCAGTGATCTGCGCTCGGCGGGAGAGACCCAGTACTTC
CATSDLRSAGETQYF
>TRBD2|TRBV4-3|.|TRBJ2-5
TGCGCCAGCAGCCCTTCAGCGGGAGGGCCGGGAGAGACCCAGTACTTC
CASSPSAGGPGETQYF
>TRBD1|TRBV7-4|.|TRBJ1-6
TGTGCCAGCAGCTTAGGACAGGGGGTTACCCTCCACTTT
CASSLGQGVTLHF
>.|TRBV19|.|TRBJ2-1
TGTGCCAGTAGTTCTTTATCGGGAGCGCCACATGAGCAGTTCTTC
CASSSLSGAPHEQFF
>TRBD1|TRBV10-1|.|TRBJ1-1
TGCGCCAGCAGTGCCCGGACAGGGGAGACTGAAGCTTTCTTT
CASSARTGETEAFF
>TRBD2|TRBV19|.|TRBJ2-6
TGTGCCAGTAGTTGGGAGGGCGGCTCTGGGGCCAACGTCCTGACTTTC
CASSWEGGSGANVLTF
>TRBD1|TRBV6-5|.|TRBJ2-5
TGTGCCAGCAGTTTTGGGACAGGAGTACAAGAGACCCAGTACTTC
CASSFGTGVQETQYF
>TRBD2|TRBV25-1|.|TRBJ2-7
TGTGCCAGCAGTTCGGGACTAGCGGGAACCTACGAGCAGTACTTC
CASSSGLAGTYEQYF
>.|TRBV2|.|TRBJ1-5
TGTGCCAGCAGGAGGGAAGGGCAGCCCCAGCATTTT
CASRREGQPQHF
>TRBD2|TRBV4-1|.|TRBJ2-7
TGCGCCAGCAGGAAAACTAGCGGGAGCGACGAGCAGTACTTC
CASRKTSGSDEQYF
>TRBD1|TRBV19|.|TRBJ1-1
TGTGCCAGTAGTATCCGGGACAGGTTCGCGAACACTGAAGCTTTCTTT
CASSIRDRFANTEAFF
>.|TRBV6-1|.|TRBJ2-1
TGTGCCAGCAGTGAAGGACTGCCCAATGAGCAGTTCTTC
CASSEGLPNEQFF
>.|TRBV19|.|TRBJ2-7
TGTGCCAGTAGTCCCGGGTCTTCCTACGAGCAGTACTTC
CASSPGSSYEQYF
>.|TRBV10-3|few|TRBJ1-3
TGTGCCATCAGTGAGCAGGGCAACGTGAGAGGAAACACCATATATTTT
CAISEQGNVRGNTIYF
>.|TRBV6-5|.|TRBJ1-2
TGTGCCACTCAAATGGGACTTGGACGGGGCTATGGCTACACCTTC
CATQMGLGRGYGYTF
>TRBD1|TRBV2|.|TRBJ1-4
TGTGCCAGCAGCAGGGGGTCTGCAACTAATGAAAAACTGTTTTTT
CASSRGSATNEKLFF
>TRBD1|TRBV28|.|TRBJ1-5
TGTGCCAGCAGTTTATACCCTCACAGGGGGAATCAGCCCCAGCATTTT
CASSLYPHRGNQPQHF
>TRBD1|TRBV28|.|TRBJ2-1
TGTGCCAGCAGTTTTGTGTTCGAAGGGGACAGCTACCTTAACTCCTACAATGAGCAGTTCTTC
CASSFVFEGDSYLNSYNEQFF
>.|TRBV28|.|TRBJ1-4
TGTGCCAGCAGTTTATTTAACCGAACAGGGTATGAAAAACTGTTTTTT
CASSLFNRTGYEKLFF
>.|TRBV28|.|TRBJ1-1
TGTGCCAGCAGGTGGGCAGGTGAAGCTTTCTTT
CASRWAGEAFF
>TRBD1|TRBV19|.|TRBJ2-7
TGTGCCAGTACCGCGACAGGGGAAGGCTCCTACGAGCAGTACTTC
CASTATGEGSYEQYF
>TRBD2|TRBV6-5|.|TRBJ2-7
TGTGCCAGCAGTTACTCGATTAGCGGGGCGTCCTACGAGCAGTACTTC
CASSYSISGASYEQYF
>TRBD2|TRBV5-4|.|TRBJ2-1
TGTGCCAGCAGCCCACTAGCGGGAGGGTCAAACAATGAGCAGTTCTTC
CASSPLAGGSNNEQFF
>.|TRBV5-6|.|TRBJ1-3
TGTGCCAGCAGTTTATACAGGAGTTCTGGAAACACCATATATTTT
CASSLYRSSGNTIYF
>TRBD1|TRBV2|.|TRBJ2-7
TGTGCCAGCAGGCCGGACAGGGCGGTTAGCTCCACCGAGCAGTACTTC
CASRPDRAVSSTEQYF
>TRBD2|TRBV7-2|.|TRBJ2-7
TGTGCCAGCAGCTTAGGAGGGAGGGCGGGAGAACGGGACTTC
CASSLGGRAGERDF
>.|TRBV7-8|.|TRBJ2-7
TGTGCCAGCAGCTTAAGAGAGTCTGGGCTGACTAGCTCCTACGAGCAGTACTTC
CASSLRESGLTSSYEQYF
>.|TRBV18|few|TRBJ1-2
TGTGCCAGCTCACCGGGACATGTGGAGGGCTACACCTTC
CASSPGHVEGYTF
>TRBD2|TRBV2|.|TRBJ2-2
TGTGCCAGCAGCCTTAGCGGGAGGGTAGGCGGGGAGCTGTTTTTT
CASSLSGRVGGELFF
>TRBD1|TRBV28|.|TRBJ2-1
TGTGCCAGCAGTTTTCCCCCGCAGGGGGAGTACAATGAGCAGTTCTTC
CASSFPPQGEYNEQFF
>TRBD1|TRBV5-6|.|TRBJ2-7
TGTGCCAGCAGCTGGGGACAGCCCATTTACGAGCAGTACTTC
CASSWGQPIYEQYF
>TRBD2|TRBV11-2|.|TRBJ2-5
TGTGCCAGCAGCTTAGGGACTAGCGGGAGTGGGGAGACCCAGTACTTC
CASSLGTSGSGETQYF
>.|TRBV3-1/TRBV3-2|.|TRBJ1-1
TGTGCCAGCAGCCAAATGACAGGAGTCACTGAAGCTTTCTTT
CASSQMTGVTEAFF
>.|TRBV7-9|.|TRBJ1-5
TGTGCCAGCAGCTTAGGACAGCAGAATCAGCCCCAGCATTTT
CASSLGQQNQPQHF
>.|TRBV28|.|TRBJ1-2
TGTGCCAGCAGTTTGAGTCGTTATGGCTACACCTTC
CASSLSRYGYTF
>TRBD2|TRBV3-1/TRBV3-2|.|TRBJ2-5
TGTGCCAGCAGATCACATAGCGGGAGTCCCTACCAAGAGACCCAGTACTTC
CASRSHSGSPYQETQYF
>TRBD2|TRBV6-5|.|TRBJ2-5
TGTGCCAGCAGCCGGGGACTAGCGGGAGCAGAGACCCAGTACTTC
CASSRGLAGAETQYF
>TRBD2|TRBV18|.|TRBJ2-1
TGTGCCAGCTCACCACCGCTAGCGGACTACAATGAGCAGTTCTTC
CASSPPLADYNEQFF
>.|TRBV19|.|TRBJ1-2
TGTGCCAGTAGTATAGTCGGCGCAGGGCCACCGGTTGGCTACACCTTC
CASSIVGAGPPVGYTF
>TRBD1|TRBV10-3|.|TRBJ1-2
TGTGCCATCAGGGGGGGACAGGGGGATGGCTACACCTTC
CAIRGGQGDGYTF
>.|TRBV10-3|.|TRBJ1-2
TGTGCCATCAGTGAGTCCACCGGACAGAAGATTGGCTACACCTTC
CAISESTGQKIGYTF
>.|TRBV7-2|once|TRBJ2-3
TGTGCCAGCAGCTTAACTCGCGGGTCAGATACGCAGTATTTT
CASSLTRGSDTQYF
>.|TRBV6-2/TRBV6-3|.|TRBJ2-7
TGTGCCAGCAGTTACTCTGTAGGGACAACCTACGAGCAGTACTTC
CASSYSVGTTYEQYF
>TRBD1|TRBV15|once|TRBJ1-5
TGTGCCACCAGCAGAGGACGGGACAGGGCCCAGTATCAGCCCCAGCATTTT
CATSRGRDRAQYQPQHF
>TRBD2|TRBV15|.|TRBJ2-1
TGTGCCACCAGCAGCGGGGTAGCGGGAACCCCTAGGGGCTACAATGAGCAGTTCTTC
CATSSGVAGTPRGYNEQFF
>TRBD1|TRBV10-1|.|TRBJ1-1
TGCGCCAGCAGCAACGGACAGGGAGAAGAAGCTTTCTTT
CASSNGQGEEAFF
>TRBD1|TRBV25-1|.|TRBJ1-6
TGTGCCAGCAGTGTTGGAGACAGGGGGCTGAAGTCACCCCTCCACTTT
CASSVGDRGLKSPLHF
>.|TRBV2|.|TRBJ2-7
TGTGCCAGCTGGGGGGAAGATTCCTACGAGCAGTACTTC
CASWGEDSYEQYF
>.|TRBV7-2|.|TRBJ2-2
TGTGCCAGCAGCTTAGCAGAAGGGGTTGGCCGGGAGCTGTTTTTT
CASSLAEGVGRELFF